The 10 T cell receptor beta chains below were found in one sample sequenced in a study of blood T cell repertoires in COVID-19. Generated by immunoSEQ multiplex PCR, the TCRdb table keeps only in-frame clones and is missing some. Here the sample spans over 150,000 clones, roughly 83% being singletons. The sample was peripheral blood. The receptors stem from a woman aged 40 to 55 with COVID-19, enrolled during active disease.

The V gene is TRBV25-1, the J gene TRBJ1-2; no clear D gene. Deletions cut 6 bases from V and 7 bases from J, with 18 bases between. This CDR3 comprises 14 residues. Germline lookup yields CDR1 MGHDK and CDR2 SYGVNS. The CDR3 DNA is TGTGCCAGCAGCTCGACTGCGGGCTTTACTGGCTACACCTTC. Translating gives CASSSTAGFTGYTF.

This chain links TRBV28 with TRBJ2-1; 15 bases agree with TRBD2. After removal of 7 bases from V and 6 bases from J, the junction contained 4 bases not matched to a gene. The CDR3 covers 15 residues. Germline values: CDR1 MDHEN, CDR2 SYDVKM. CDR3 region: CASTRGLAGGNEQFF. The CDR3 DNA follows: TGTGCCAGCACCAGGGGACTAGCGGGAGGCAATGAGCAGTTCTTC.

Of note for this clone: No DNA is shown, since the ends of the CDR3 on it are uncertain; the CDR3 is the one TCRdb lists. The chain has TRBV2 and TRBJ2-2; TRBD2, as called in the table, went unchecked against the DNA. The germline CDR1 and CDR2 sequences are SNHLY and FYNNEI. Ends included, the CDR3 has 14 residues. CDR3 protein: CASSTSMDTGELFF.

The chain combines TRBV11-3 with TRBJ2-3, with TRBD2 as a possible D gene (5 bases). This CDR3 region has 16 residues. Trimming removed 1 base from V and 2 bases from J, with 13 bases in between. CDR1 SGHNT and CDR2 YENEEA come from the germline V gene. In DNA form, the CDR3 reads TGTGCCAGCAGCTTAGGAGTGTCGCGGGCCACAGATACGCAGTATTTT. As protein: CASSLGVSRATDTQYF.

J is TRBJ2-3 and V is TRBV11-3, with a possible D match to TRBD2 (5 bases). Germline V CDR1 and CDR2: SGHNT, YENEEA. There are 15 residues in the CDR3. V was shortened by 5 bases and J by 3 bases, with 15 bases between the two germline ends. The CDR3 DNA reads as TGTGCCAGCAGCCTCCTGGAGGCTAGGACAGATACGCAGTATTTT. Translating it yields CASSLLEARTDTQYF.

This chain links TRBV28 with TRBJ2-2; 7 bases are shared with TRBD1. CDR3 size: 16 residues. The V segment lost 6 bases and the J segment 1 base; nucleotides outside the gene matches: 8. Germline-derived CDR1 and CDR2 are MDHEN and SYDVKM. The CDR3 DNA is TGTGCCAGCAGCCCGACAGGGACCGAGAACACCGGGGAGCTGTTTTTT. Amino acids: CASSPTGTENTGELFF.

The chain couples TRBV5-4 to TRBJ1-4, with D unresolved. Germline CDR1 SGHNT, CDR2 YYREEE (reference sequence). The CDR3 contains 14 residues. The V gene lost 6 bases and the J gene lost 7 bases, with 16 bases spanning the gap. The CDR3 sequence: CASTPGIASEKLFF. The CDR3 region has the DNA TGTGCCAGCACGCCGGGAATTGCGAGTGAAAAACTGTTTTTT.

This sequence joins TRBV18 and TRBJ2-1; possibly TRBD1 for D (6 bases). Germline V gene data show CDR1 as KGHSH and CDR2 as LQKENI. V lost 2 bases, J lost 15 bases, and 17 bases lay in between. The CDR3 has 13 residues. In DNA form, the CDR3 reads TGTGCCAGCTCACCATCTAAGGGGGTTTACGGGTTCTTC. Translation gives CASSPSKGVYGFF.

The gene calls are TRBV7-9 and TRBJ2-1, with D perhaps matching TRBD2 (5 bases). Per the germline V gene, CDR1 is SEHNR and CDR2 is FQNEAQ (reference sequence). V lost 0 bases and J 9 bases, leaving 12 bases between the germline ends. CDR3 length equals 14 residues. The CDR3, as DNA: TGTGCCAGCAGCTTAGCGGAGGCGTCGGGTGAGCAGTTCTTC. This codes for CASSLAEASGEQFF.

V usage is TRBV6-5 and J usage is TRBJ1-2; 7 bases agree with TRBD1. The ends lost 3 bases at V and 4 bases at J; junction bases unmatched: 11. CDR3 length: 16 amino acids. Germline CDR1 reads MNHEY; CDR2 reads SVGAGI. The CDR3 nucleotides read TGTGCCAGCAGTTATCCTCAGAACAGGGGAGGCTATGGCTACACCTTC. Amino acid sequence: CASSYPQNRGGYGYTF.